The source of this TCR beta chain is a study of blood T cell repertoires in COVID-19. Trimming pared 6 bases from V and 8 bases from J, leaving 13 bases between. The CDR3 is 12 amino acids. Germline values: CDR1 MNHEY, CDR2 SVGAGI. Libraries were prepared by immunoSEQ multiplex PCR; TCRdb keeps only in-frame clonotypes and omits some of them. Here the sample spans fewer than 250,000 clones, about 87% being singletons. Sequenced: PBMCs or T cells enriched from blood (not recorded which). The chain has TRBV6-5 and TRBJ1-2, with a weak D call TRBD1 (6 bases). The receptor was derived from a woman in her 30s with acute COVID-19. CDR3 in DNA: TGTGCCAGCAGGGCAGGGGTAGTGGGCTACACCTTC. It yields the protein CASRAGVVGYTF.